This entry lists 3 T cell receptor beta chains sequenced from one sample in a study of blood T cell repertoires in COVID-19 (dated by TCRdb to the early 2020s). Library preparation was by the immunoSEQ multiplex PCR assay. The table was pulled from immuneACCESS by TCRdb, which kept in-frame rearrangements only. Such tables lose some clones; where checked, under half of the loss comes from unresolved V genes, and the rest has no known cause. Within this sample are fewer than 80,000 clones, with around 77% of them counted one time only. Clones ranked in the top ten supply 8.5% to 10% of the sample. The sequenced material came from peripheral blood. All receptors come from a human donor in a cohort sampled during active COVID-19.

This clone appeared once. J is TRBJ1-2 and V is TRBV24-1; possible D gene TRBD1, 5 bases. From germline, CDR1 is KGHDR and CDR2 SFDVKD. Trimming pared 4 bases from V and 0 bases from J, leaving 8 bases between. The CDR3 has 14 residues. CDR3 sequence reads: CATSDQGSNYGYTF. The CDR3 DNA reads TGTGCCACCAGTGACCAGGGTTCTAACTATGGCTACACCTTC.

The CDR3 protein is CASSLAGEQYF. CDR3 bases: TGCGCCAGCAGCTTGGCCGGCGAGCAGTACTTC. J is TRBJ2-7 and V is TRBV5-1; the D is unclear. This CDR3 is 11 amino acids long. Germline values: CDR1 SGHRS, CDR2 YFSETQ. The V gene lost 0 bases and the J gene lost 6 bases, with 4 bases spanning the gap.

V gene TRBV5-4 combines with J gene TRBJ2-7, with D tentatively TRBD2 (5 bases). V lost 1 base and J 7 bases, leaving 9 bases between the germline ends. Germline lookup yields CDR1 SGHNT and CDR2 YYREEE (reference sequence). The CDR3 length is 12 residues. This chain's CDR3 is CASSLRDGEQYF. CDR3 sequence (DNA): TGTGCCAGCAGCTTGCGGGATGGGGAGCAGTACTTC.